What follows are 27 T cell receptor beta chains derived from one specimen sequenced in a study of T cell responses to AZD1222 COVID-19 vaccine. The data were produced by immunoSEQ multiplex PCR, yet TCRdb's version contains in-frame clones alone and is incomplete. Among over 150,000 clones listed, 94% were seen once. The sequencing used peripheral blood, collected 28 days after the second AZD1222 dose. All receptors come from an adult who received the AZD1222 COVID-19 vaccine.

This clone was counted once. The chain has TRBV30 and TRBJ1-2; D is ambiguous. CDR1 and CDR2 from the germline V gene are GTSNPN and SVGIG (reference sequence). The CDR3 spans 14 residues. V was shortened by 1 base and J by 4 bases, with 13 bases between the two germline ends. The CDR3 reads CAWSEIGLGYGYTF. CDR3 nucleotide sequence: TGTGCCTGGAGTGAGATAGGGTTAGGCTATGGCTACACCTTC.

The rearrangement joins TRBV5-5 to TRBJ2-6; 8 bases are a match to TRBD1. The length of the CDR3 is 17 residues. V shed 1 base and J 0 bases; nucleotides not matched to a gene: 3. Germline CDR1 is SGHKS and CDR2 is YYEKEE (reference sequence). The CDR3 here is CASSLNTGGSGANVLTF. The CDR3 region has the DNA TGTGCCAGCAGCTTGAACACAGGGGGCTCTGGGGCCAACGTCCTGACTTTC.

The CDR3 sequence is CASSSPAMDPTIYF. CDR3 sequence (DNA): TGTGCCAGCAGTTCCCCGGCCATGGACCCCACCATATATTTT. The rearrangement links TRBV6-5 to TRBJ1-3; no reliable D call. The V end lost 4 bases, the J end lost 9 bases, and 16 bases lay between the germline ends. Looked up from germline, CDR1 is MNHEY and CDR2 is SVGAGI. CDR3 length: 14 amino acids.

The rearrangement uses TRBV9 and TRBJ1-1, with 9 bases identical to TRBD1. Germline V gene lookup returns CDR1 SGDLS and CDR2 YYNGEE. The CDR3 covers 15 residues. V dropped 1 base and J dropped 6; count of bases not matched to a gene: 7. CDR3 bases: TGTGCCAGCAGCGTACCCCTACAGGGGGCCTCTGAAGCTTTCTTT. Translation gives CASSVPLQGASEAFF.

This chain links TRBV28 with TRBJ1-1; the D gene is possibly TRBD1 (6 bases). The germline V and J ends were trimmed by 5 bases and 4 bases, with 20 bases remaining between them. Per germline, CDR1 MDHEN and CDR2 SYDVKM. The CDR3 sequence is 16 residues long. The DNA for the CDR3 is TGTGCCAGCAGTCCTACACAGGGACGGAACACCACTGAAGCTTTCTTT. Translation gives CASSPTQGRNTTEAFF.

The V gene is TRBV6-5, the J gene TRBJ2-3, with TRBD2 identical over 11 bases. This CDR3 comprises 15 residues. V lost 7 bases and J lost 1; bases outside the gene matches: 4. Germline V gene sequence: CDR1 MNHEY, CDR2 SVGAGI. This CDR3 reads CASTLTSGGTDTQYF. CDR3 coding DNA: TGTGCCAGCACCTTGACTAGCGGGGGCACAGATACGCAGTATTTT.

The V call is TRBV29-1, the J call TRBJ2-1; 7 bases are a match to TRBD2. J was trimmed by 0 bases and V by 4 bases; bases with no gene match: 3. Per the germline V gene, CDR1 is SQVTM and CDR2 is ANQGSEA. This CDR3 has 14 residues. The DNA of the CDR3 is TGCAGCGTTGTGGGAGGGCCCTCCTACAATGAGCAGTTCTTC. Protein product: CSVVGGPSYNEQFF.

In this sample, this clone turned up once. The rearrangement uses TRBV6-2 or TRBV6-3 and TRBJ1-5; D gene unclear. CDR3 length: 14 residues. Germline values: CDR1 MNHEY, CDR2 SVGEGT. Trimming stripped 4 bases from V and 7 bases from J, with 14 bases between. CDR3: CASSSVDQSQPQHF. The CDR3 region has the DNA TGTGCCAGCAGTTCCGTAGACCAGTCCCAGCCCCAGCATTTT.

The chain links TRBV6-5 to TRBJ1-6, with D perhaps TRBD1 (6 bases). The CDR3 covers 14 residues. Deletions cut 6 bases from V and 7 bases from J, with 13 bases between. Germline CDR1 is MNHEY and CDR2 is SVGAGI. The CDR3 spells CASSRQDGNSPLHF. The CDR3 region has the DNA TGTGCCAGCAGCCGACAGGATGGGAATTCACCCCTCCACTTT.

The V gene is TRBV7-3, the J gene TRBJ1-1; no clear D gene. The CDR3 length is 14 residues. V lost 5 bases to trimming and J lost 2 bases, with 12 bases between them. The V gene's germline CDR1 is SGHTA and CDR2 FQGTGA. In DNA form, the CDR3 reads TGTGCCAGCAGCCCATCTGGTGGAAACACTGAAGCTTTCTTT. It yields the protein CASSPSGGNTEAFF.

This rearrangement joins TRBV15 to TRBJ2-2, with 7 bases fitting TRBD1. After removal of 5 bases from V and 4 bases from J, the junction contained 4 bases not matched to a gene. This CDR3 spans 14 amino acids. Germline assignment: CDR1 LNHNV and CDR2 YYDKDF (reference sequence). Written as DNA, the CDR3 is TGTGCCACCAGCGCTGACAGGGTCACCGGGGAGCTGTTTTTT. This codes for CATSADRVTGELFF.

The chain couples TRBV28 to TRBJ1-2; 9 bases agree with TRBD1. Unmatched junction bases numbered 13, after V lost 6 bases and J lost 8 bases. This CDR3 is built from 15 residues. The V gene's germline CDR1 is MDHEN and CDR2 SYDVKM. The CDR3 coding sequence is TGTGCCAGCAGCGAACCTTCCGGGACAGGGCAGGGCTACACCTTC. This sequence encodes CASSEPSGTGQGYTF.

This clone was observed a handful of times. The rearrangement joins TRBV30 to TRBJ1-2, with no clear D. Trimming left V 0 bases short and J 3 bases short, with 8 bases between. Per the germline V gene, CDR1 is GTSNPN and CDR2 is SVGIG (reference sequence). The CDR3 is 13 residues long. DNA for the CDR3: TGTGCCTGGAGTGTGCACAAACACTATGGCTACACCTTC. This codes for CAWSVHKHYGYTF.

The V call is TRBV19, the J call TRBJ2-3, with 12 bases that match TRBD2. Germline V gene sequence: CDR1 LNHDA, CDR2 SQIVND (reference sequence). The V segment lost 4 bases and the J segment 3 bases; nucleotides outside the gene matches: 5. This CDR3 comprises 16 residues. CDR3 sequence (DNA): TGTGCCAGTAGTACTCGACTAGCGGGAGTGACAGATACGCAGTATTTT. Translated: CASSTRLAGVTDTQYF.

This chain connects TRBV28 to TRBJ2-3; D might be TRBD1 (5 bases). The CDR3 has 15 residues. Germline V gene lookup returns CDR1 MDHEN and CDR2 SYDVKM. The V and J ends lost 3 bases and 0 bases respectively, with 10 bases between them. The chain's CDR3 is CASSLSGKSTDTQYF. CDR3 DNA: TGTGCCAGCAGTTTGTCAGGGAAGAGCACAGATACGCAGTATTTT.

This clone was seen only once. The chain is built from TRBV24-1 and TRBJ2-1; TRBD2 might be the D (7 bases). The CDR3 contains 17 residues. The V end lost 5 bases, the J end lost 0 bases, and 16 bases lay between the germline ends. Germline CDR1 reads KGHDR; CDR2 reads SFDVKD. CDR3 residues: CATSALGEGGSYNEQFF. CDR3 bases: TGTGCCACCAGTGCTTTAGGGGAGGGGGGCTCCTACAATGAGCAGTTCTTC.

J is TRBJ2-1 and V is TRBV29-1, with 12 bases identical to TRBD2. CDR3 length: 14 amino acids. Trimming at V came to 6 bases and at J to 2 bases, leaving 2 bases not matched to a gene. Germline CDR1 SQVTM, CDR2 ANQGSEA. The CDR3 bases are TGCAGCGTCCGGACTAGCGGGGCCTACAATGAGCAGTTCTTC. It specifies CSVRTSGAYNEQFF.

The chain is built from TRBV14 and TRBJ2-1; TRBD1 aligns across 7 bases. Per germline, CDR1 SGHDN and CDR2 FVKESK. The CDR3 consists of 14 residues. Trimming cost V 5 bases and J 2 bases; bases outside gene matches: 3. The CDR3 DNA sequence: TGTGCCAGCAGCAACGGACAGGCCTACAATGAGCAGTTCTTC. Translated, it gives CASSNGQAYNEQFF.

This clone turned up a few times. Other DNA sequences of this sample code for an identical CDR3. The chain is built from TRBV5-4 and TRBJ1-5, with D perhaps TRBD1 (5 bases). From germline, CDR1 is SGHNT and CDR2 YYREEE (reference sequence). The CDR3 is 14 residues long. Trimming left V 4 bases short and J 3 bases short, with 11 bases between. CDR3 protein: CASSLGGFNQPQHF. In DNA form, the CDR3 reads TGTGCCAGCAGCCTGGGGGGGTTCAATCAGCCCCAGCATTTT.

In its sample, this clone was seen once. The rearrangement links TRBV19 to TRBJ2-1, with a tentative D call TRBD1 (5 bases). V lost 3 bases, J lost 9 bases, and 15 bases lay in between. CDR1 LNHDA and CDR2 SQIVND come from the germline V gene (reference sequence). CDR3 length: 14 residues. The CDR3 is CASSIRRQIGEQFF. CDR3 DNA: TGTGCCAGTAGTATTCGACGACAGATCGGTGAGCAGTTCTTC.

The chain joins TRBV3-1 (or the pseudogene TRBV3-2) to TRBJ2-7, with 8 positions matching TRBD1. The V and J ends lost 4 bases and 6 bases, in that order; junction bases with no gene match: 11. The germline gives CDR1 LGHDT, CDR2 YNNKEL (reference sequence). The CDR3 is 15 residues long. CDR3 nucleotides: TGTGCCAGCAGCCCACAGCTGACAGGGGCCGGCGAGCAGTACTTC. Translating it yields CASSPQLTGAGEQYF.

The chain links TRBV28 to TRBJ1-2, with D possibly matching TRBD1 (6 bases). Germline CDR1 reads MDHEN; CDR2 reads SYDVKM. CDR3 length equals 12 residues. The CDR3 loop reads CLVRQDPGGYTF. CDR3 DNA sequence: TGTCTCGTAAGACAGGACCCAGGGGGCTACACCTTC.

V is TRBV19 and J is TRBJ1-1; 10 positions match TRBD1. The germline V gene encodes CDR1 LNHDA and CDR2 SQIVND (reference sequence). V gave up 1 base and J gave up 5 bases; unmatched junction bases: 1. This CDR3 region has 14 residues. The CDR3 sequence: CASSIGQGATEAFF. The CDR3, as DNA: TGTGCCAGTAGTATAGGACAGGGGGCGACTGAAGCTTTCTTT.

J is TRBJ1-4 and V is TRBV5-6, with 7 bases matching TRBD1. V shed 1 base and J 0 bases; nucleotides not matched to a gene: 9. The CDR3 has 18 residues. Germline lookup yields CDR1 SGHDT and CDR2 YYEEEE. The CDR3 DNA reads TGTGCCAGCAGCTTGCTGACAGGGTGGGAAGCAACTAATGAAAAACTGTTTTTT. Translating gives CASSLLTGWEATNEKLFF.

CDR3 sequence (DNA): TGCAGTGCTAGTTACGAGTGGGAGGGCAGTGAGCAGTTCTTC. This sequence encodes CSASYEWEGSEQFF. The chain recombines TRBV20-1 with TRBJ2-1; TRBD2 aligns across 7 bases. From germline, CDR1 is DFQATT and CDR2 SNEGSKA (reference sequence). The trim removed 3 bases at V and 9 bases at J, leaving 11 bases unmatched. The CDR3 runs 14 residues.

The chain couples TRBV5-1 to TRBJ1-4; D is possibly TRBD1 (5 bases). The CDR3 runs 16 residues. CDR1 and CDR2 from the germline V gene are SGHRS and YFSETQ. V was clipped by 0 bases and J by 8 bases, with 17 bases between them. The CDR3, as DNA: TGCGCCAGCAGCTTGGGGTTGGGGCAGGGAAGAGAAAAACTGTTTTTT. Translating gives CASSLGLGQGREKLFF. Full variable domain (outside the CDR3, taken from reference TRBV5-1 and TRBJ1-4): KAGVTQTPRYLIKTRGQQVTLSCSPISGHRSVSWYQQTPGQGLQFLFEYFSETQRNKGNFPGRFSGRQFSNSRSEMNVSTLELGDSALYLCASSLGLGQGREKLFFGSGTQLSVL.

The rearrangement joins TRBV25-1 to TRBJ2-1, with 10 positions matching TRBD2. The CDR3 extends over 14 amino acids. V gave up 6 bases and J gave up 9 bases; unmatched junction bases: 8. CDR1 is MGHDK, CDR2 SYGVNS, per germline. The CDR3 DNA sequence: TGTGCCAGCAGCGCTAGCGGGAGAGTGGGTGAGCAGTTCTTC. It is translated as CASSASGRVGEQFF.